Below, 25 T cell receptor beta chains from the same sample are listed, as sequenced in a study of beta chain features in type 1 diabetes. The entirety of the isolated RNA underwent reverse transcription, so expressed TCRB transcripts were sequenced. Produced via immunoSEQ multiplex PCR; TCRdb's table is partial and in-frame only. Among 200,000 to 250,000 clones listed, 9.6% were seen once. The sequenced sample was naive CD4+ T cells from blood. These receptors all come from a woman between 18 and 30 years old in good health.

This clone was recorded a few times. This rearrangement joins TRBV29-1 to TRBJ1-2; 10 bases are shared with TRBD1. J lost 7 bases, V lost 4 bases, and 3 bases had no gene match. Germline values: CDR1 SQVTM, CDR2 ANQGSEA. The CDR3 consists of 12 residues. CDR3 in amino acids: CSVGDRGLGYTF. The CDR3 bases are TGCAGCGTTGGTGACAGGGGGCTTGGCTACACCTTC.

The V and J genes are TRBV18 and TRBJ1-1; 8 bases align to TRBD1. The CDR3 has 17 residues. The germline V gene has CDR1 KGHSH and CDR2 LQKENI. Trimming at V came to 2 bases and at J to 4 bases, leaving 12 bases not matched to a gene. The CDR3 sequence is CASSPFRPGGMITEAFF. CDR3 bases: TGTGCCAGCTCACCATTCCGTCCAGGGGGCATGATCACTGAAGCTTTCTTT.

This clone showed up just a few times. This chain uses TRBV5-4 with TRBJ1-1, with 9 bases identical to TRBD1. Unmatched junction bases numbered 3, after V lost 0 bases and J lost 0 bases. The CDR3 loop spans 16 amino acids. Germline values: CDR1 SGHNT, CDR2 YYREEE (reference sequence). As DNA, the CDR3 is TGTGCCAGCAGCTTGGGGACAGGGGCTATGAACACTGAAGCTTTCTTT. This translates into CASSLGTGAMNTEAFF. The full variable domain, rest sourced from reference TRBV5-4 and TRBJ1-1, is ETGVTQSPTHLIKTRGQQVTLRCSSQSGHNTVSWYQQALGQGPQFIFQYYREEENGRGNFPPRFSGLQFPNYSSELNVNALELDDSALYLCASSLGTGAMNTEAFFGQGTRLTVV.

The genes are TRBV9 and TRBJ2-3, with D possibly matching TRBD1 (6 bases). The germline V gene has CDR1 SGDLS and CDR2 YYNGEE. CDR3 length: 15 residues. V lost 4 bases to trimming and J lost 0 bases, with 12 bases between them. The CDR3 is CASSRLGASTDTQYF. The CDR3 coding sequence is TGTGCCAGCAGCCGACTGGGGGCTAGCACAGATACGCAGTATTTT.

This clone has more than one count but fewer than ten. This sequence joins TRBV30 and TRBJ1-2; D is undetermined. The CDR3 spans 15 residues. Germline lookup yields CDR1 GTSNPN and CDR2 SVGIG (reference sequence). The V and J ends lost 0 bases and 2 bases respectively, with 13 bases between them. The CDR3 reads CAWSVQEGWNYGYTF. The CDR3, as DNA: TGTGCCTGGAGTGTACAAGAGGGATGGAACTATGGCTACACCTTC.

The chain employs TRBV9 and TRBJ2-7; 10 nucleotides match TRBD1. V shed 2 bases and J 5 bases; nucleotides not matched to a gene: 7. Germline V gene lookup returns CDR1 SGDLS and CDR2 YYNGEE. CDR3 length: 15 residues. The CDR3 spells CASSVGQGVTHEQYF. CDR3 nucleotides: TGTGCCAGCAGCGTCGGACAGGGGGTAACCCACGAGCAGTACTTC.

The rearrangement links TRBV30 to TRBJ1-5; tentatively, D is TRBD1 (6 bases). The length of the CDR3 is 14 residues. The germline V gene has CDR1 GTSNPN and CDR2 SVGIG (reference sequence). Trimming removed 4 bases at V and 2 bases at J, with 12 bases between. The CDR3 protein is CAWIPKGGNQPQHF. The DNA for the CDR3 is TGTGCCTGGATTCCCAAGGGGGGCAATCAGCCCCAGCATTTT.

A few counts support this clone. J is TRBJ2-5 and V is TRBV2; 7 positions agree with TRBD2. Germline-derived CDR1 and CDR2 are SNHLY and FYNNEI. V trimming: 1 base; J trimming: 5 bases; junction bases outside the gene matches: 4. This CDR3 region has 14 residues. The CDR3, as DNA: TGTGCCAGCAGTGAAGAGACTAGCAATGAGACCCAGTACTTC. As protein: CASSEETSNETQYF.

The genes are TRBV30 and TRBJ1-2; no clear D. This CDR3 has 13 amino acids. Germline lookup yields CDR1 GTSNPN and CDR2 SVGIG (reference sequence). CDR3 region: CALSTDGNYGYTF. CDR3 coding DNA: TGTGCATTAAGCACCGACGGGAACTATGGCTACACCTTC.

The J gene is TRBJ1-4, the V gene TRBV13; D uncertain. The CDR3 contains 15 residues. V was shortened by 4 bases and J by 0 bases, with 9 bases between the two germline ends. In germline, CDR1 is PRHDT, CDR2 FYEKMQ (reference sequence). The CDR3: CASSSLQATNEKLFF. CDR3 in DNA: TGTGCCAGCAGCTCGCTCCAGGCAACTAATGAAAAACTGTTTTTT.

The chain uses TRBV29-1 and TRBJ2-1; TRBD2 matches at 8 bases. This CDR3 is 15 amino acids long. Germline CDR1 SQVTM, CDR2 ANQGSEA. V gave up 4 bases and J gave up 7 bases; unmatched junction bases: 12. CDR3 sequence: CSVGGREGVRNEQFF. CDR3 coding DNA: TGCAGCGTTGGAGGTCGGGAGGGGGTTAGAAATGAGCAGTTCTTC.

In its sample, this clone was seen a few times. The genes are TRBV18 and TRBJ2-5, with a tentative D call TRBD2 (6 bases). This CDR3 is 18 amino acids long. The germline V gene encodes CDR1 KGHSH and CDR2 LQKENI. Deletions cut 3 bases from V and 2 bases from J, with 22 bases between. The CDR3 reads CASSPGRDSGAPQETQYF. CDR3 nucleotide sequence: TGTGCCAGCTCACCGGGTAGGGATAGCGGAGCCCCTCAAGAGACCCAGTACTTC.

Remarks on this clone: Other DNA sequences within the sample encode an identical CDR3. The rearrangement links TRBV18 to TRBJ1-1; D possibly corresponds to TRBD1 (6 bases). CDR3 size: 14 residues. Germline lookup yields CDR1 KGHSH and CDR2 LQKENI. Deletions cut 2 bases from V and 0 bases from J, with 7 bases between. The CDR3 DNA reads as TGTGCCAGCTCACCAGGACAGCTGAACACTGAAGCTTTCTTT. Encoded protein: CASSPGQLNTEAFF.

This clone appeared once. This chain uses TRBV5-1 with TRBJ1-2, with D unclear. There are 14 residues in the CDR3. The V gene lost 0 bases and the J gene lost 8 bases, with 14 bases spanning the gap. Germline V gives CDR1 SGHRS, CDR2 YFSETQ. This chain's CDR3 is CASSLEPSSGGYTF. CDR3 in DNA: TGCGCCAGCAGCTTGGAGCCCTCATCGGGGGGCTACACCTTC.

The table lists this clone with a few counts. V and J are TRBV27 and TRBJ2-1; 8 nucleotides line up with TRBD2. The CDR3 totals 16 residues. Germline values: CDR1 MNHEY, CDR2 SMNVEV (reference sequence). V lost 6 bases and J lost 6; bases outside the gene matches: 13. The CDR3 sequence is CASSALLAGGFNEQFF. The DNA for the CDR3 is TGTGCCAGCAGCGCGCTCCTGGCGGGAGGATTCAATGAGCAGTTCTTC.

The chain uses TRBV2 and TRBJ2-1, with D possibly being TRBD1 (5 bases). Between the trimmed V and J ends, which lost 3 bases and 2 bases, there was a span of 11 bases. CDR1 is SNHLY and CDR2 is FYNNEI in the germline V gene. The CDR3 totals 15 residues. This CDR3 reads CASSELRAPYNEQFF. CDR3 DNA sequence: TGTGCCAGCAGTGAGCTCAGGGCACCCTACAATGAGCAGTTCTTC.

This clone has only a few counts. The V gene is TRBV7-6, the J gene TRBJ1-1, with D unclear. The CDR3 is made up of 14 amino acids. The V end lost 3 bases, the J end lost 10 bases, and 18 bases lay between the germline ends. CDR1 and CDR2 from the germline V gene are SGHVS and FNYEAQ. The CDR3 is CASSFLGNTNVAFF. The CDR3 DNA is TGTGCCAGCAGCTTTCTCGGTAACACTAATGTAGCTTTCTTT.

The CDR3 protein is CASSGGQGAINTEAFF. CDR3 DNA: TGCGCCAGCAGCGGGGGACAGGGGGCTATCAACACTGAAGCTTTCTTT. The chain is built from TRBV5-1 and TRBJ1-1; 12 bases align to TRBD1. V was pared by 4 bases and J by 2 bases, with 6 bases of the junction left unmatched. The CDR3 length is 16 residues. Germline lookup yields CDR1 SGHRS and CDR2 YFSETQ.

In this sample, this clone turned up a few times. This chain uses TRBV7-6 with TRBJ2-3; 12 bases are a match to TRBD2. Germline V gives CDR1 SGHVS, CDR2 FNYEAQ. With 3 bases clipped from V and 6 bases from J, the junction kept 4 bases outside the gene matches. The CDR3 has 15 amino acids. CDR3 sequence: CASSLTSGRLDTQYF. The CDR3 nucleotides read TGTGCCAGCAGCTTGACTAGCGGGAGATTGGATACGCAGTATTTT.

The genes are TRBV18 and TRBJ2-7; 8 bases line up with TRBD2. V dropped 3 bases and J dropped 6; count of bases not matched to a gene: 10. Germline V lookup: CDR1 KGHSH, CDR2 LQKENI. The CDR3 consists of 15 residues. CDR3 DNA: TGTGCCAGCTCACCTAAACAACCCGGGGGGGGCGAGCAGTACTTC. Encoded protein: CASSPKQPGGGEQYF.

This clone has just a few counts. This chain links TRBV15 with TRBJ2-5; TRBD2 matches at 10 bases. CDR1 LNHNV and CDR2 YYDKDF come from the germline V gene (reference sequence). This CDR3 is 17 amino acids long. Trimming removed 1 base from V and 0 bases from J; junction bases left unmatched: 5. CDR3 nucleotides: TGTGCCACCAGCAGAGCTAGCGGGGGCCCGTACCAAGAGACCCAGTACTTC. As protein: CATSRASGGPYQETQYF.

The chain's CDR3 is CASSPRTSHEQYF. DNA for the CDR3: TGTGCCAGCTCACCACGGACATCCCACGAGCAGTACTTC. V gene TRBV18 combines with J gene TRBJ2-7; D might be TRBD1 (5 bases). V was pared by 1 base and J by 5 bases, with 9 bases between. Germline V gene lookup returns CDR1 KGHSH and CDR2 LQKENI. CDR3 length: 13 amino acids.

This clone came up many times. The rearrangement uses TRBV18 and TRBJ2-1, with D perhaps matching TRBD2 (5 bases). The V gene's germline CDR1 is KGHSH and CDR2 LQKENI. The V and J ends lost 6 bases and 14 bases respectively, with 17 bases between them. This CDR3 has 12 amino acids. The CDR3 region is CASSLLGFGEFF. As DNA, the CDR3 is TGTGCCAGCTCGCTACTGGGCTTCGGGGAGTTCTTC.

This clone was recorded a few times. This sequence joins TRBV15 and TRBJ2-7; 8 bases are shared with TRBD1. J gave up 2 bases and V 3 bases, and 6 bases lay outside the gene matches. The CDR3 contains 15 residues. From germline, CDR1 is LNHNV and CDR2 YYDKDF (reference sequence). The CDR3 sequence is CATSSDRGGPYEQYF. The CDR3 bases are TGTGCCACCAGCAGCGACAGGGGTGGCCCCTACGAGCAGTACTTC.

This chain uses TRBV14 with TRBJ1-2; a possible D gene is TRBD1 (5 bases). The CDR3 is 14 residues long. Germline assignment: CDR1 SGHDN and CDR2 FVKESK. Trimming left V 3 bases short and J 7 bases short, with 15 bases between. CDR3 sequence reads: CASSQSKGYAGYTF. CDR3 nucleotides: TGTGCCAGCAGCCAGAGTAAGGGGTACGCTGGCTACACCTTC.